The present T cell receptor beta chain was sequenced within a study of CXCR3-negative and CXCR3-positive naive CD8 T cells (dated by TCRdb to between 2019 and 2020). In terms of the full investigation: In total, about 140 million TRB reads were obtained, or roughly 1.5 +/- 0.3 million reads per library. For the TRBV-TRBJ cluster analysis, the naive subsets came from 5 or 6 donors, while the memory cells came from 3 donors. Data from some twelve donors, pooled across two independent experiments, went into the diversity and physicochemical repertoire analyses.

The listed sequencing device is NextSeq 550. The Human TCR Profiling Kit (MiLaboratory) was used to make UMI-labeled 5' RACE TRB cDNA libraries. cDNA synthesis used the entire amount of extracted RNA, and PCR amplification then used the entire amount of cDNA produced. Libraries were prepared in parallel with an identical number of PCR cycles. The original pipeline was this. About 48,000 +/- 9,800 unique UMI-labeled TRB cDNA molecules per library were extracted with MIGEC and MiXCR, with at least two reads per UMI required. On average, each library contained approximately 40,000 +/- 10,000 functional in-frame TRB CDR3 nucleotide clonotypes without stop codons. After downsampling to 5000 UMI-labeled TRB molecules per sample, diversity metrics such as normalized Shannon-Wiener and Chao1 were calculated in VDJtools. Clonotype-size-weighted physicochemical properties of the central five CDR3 residues (interaction energy, strength, volume and Kidera factor 4) were computed in VDJtools. After the reads were reprocessed by TCRdb, one entry was made per CDR3 protein sequence, with no DNA. The authors' filters were not applied to this entry. This sample's table carries approximately 100,000 distinct CDR3 sequences. Over 1.5% of the sample rests with the top ten.

The study at large found these results: TRB CDR3s from CXCR3-positive naive cells showed higher hydrophobicity (lower Kidera factor 4), lower energy, and higher strength and volume indices than CXCR3-negative naive cells. Comparably high repertoire diversity was found in both naive subsets, whereas much lower repertoire diversity was found in memory CD8+ T cells. Freshly isolated PBMCs were used for most assays because CXCR3 expression went down partially after cryopreservation. Because surface CD5, which has been linked to self-reactivity in mice, was comparable between naive subsets, TCR interaction strength was also inferred from TRB CDR3 physicochemical properties. Within the same donor, TRBV-TRBJ usage looked similar between naive CXCR3-negative and CXCR3-positive cells, but memory cells had distinct patterns.

A remark on this clonotype: Its antigen target is currently unknown.

The CDR3 sequence holds 14 residues, the cysteine and phenylalanine included. DNA for this receptor is not on file. Each CD8+ T cell subset was flow-sorted in triplicate, and 300,000 to 350,000 cells per subset were placed directly into RLT lysis buffer. To exclude memory contaminants, naive CD8+ T cells were stringently defined as CD45RO-CCR7+CD27+CD95-. Using standard density gradient centrifugation, peripheral blood mononuclear cells were isolated from buffy coats. Naive CXCR3-negative and CXCR3-positive CD8+ T cells were flow-sorted on a FACSAria III. Total RNA was extracted from sorted cells with an RNeasy Mini Kit.

The sequence came from a human donor in good health. Some clones in this sample may be carry-over from other donors' samples. Sequenced sample: naive CXCR3- CD8+ T cells from blood. Sample cell subset or site, as interpreted from the label and publication: CD45RO-CCR7+CD27+CD95- naive CD8+ T cells lacking CXCR3 (TNR3-). The sequence is built from TRBV12-3 or TRBV12-4 and TRBJ2-7; the TCRdb D gene call, TRBD2, has no DNA to confirm it. This receptor carries the CDR3 CASRGAGDPYEQYF.